Shown below are 14 T cell receptor beta chains from a single sample sequenced in a study of blood T cell repertoires in COVID-19. Method: immunoSEQ multiplex PCR; TCRdb's copy keeps in-frame clones and lacks some. The sample includes about 78,000 clones, approximately 86% of them seen just once. Sequencing input: peripheral blood. The source is a woman aged 60-70 years with acute or convalescent COVID-19.

CDR3 in amino acids: CAISEWQVPNEKLFF. For the CDR3, the DNA is TGTGCCATCAGTGAGTGGCAGGTTCCTAATGAAAAACTGTTTTTT. J is TRBJ1-4 and V is TRBV10-3; D not certain. There are 15 residues in the CDR3. The germline gives CDR1 ENHRY, CDR2 SYGVKD. Trimming took off 1 base at V and 3 bases at J, with 9 bases between the two ends.

The rearrangement uses TRBV9 and TRBJ1-3, with D uncertain. The germline CDR1 and CDR2 sequences are SGDLS and YYNGEE. CDR3 length: 15 amino acids. The ends were cut back, 0 bases at V and 2 bases at J, with 9 bases in the middle. The CDR3 sequence is CASSVAVSTGNTIYF. For the CDR3, the DNA is TGTGCCAGCAGCGTAGCTGTCAGTACTGGAAACACCATATATTTT.

This chain uses TRBV7-2 with TRBJ2-7; weak D call: TRBD2 (6 bases). This CDR3 has 12 amino acids. The germline V gene encodes CDR1 SGHTA and CDR2 FQGNSA. The V and J ends lost 4 bases and 6 bases respectively, with 10 bases between them. Here the CDR3 reads CASSSYGGEQYF. CDR3 bases: TGTGCCAGCAGCTCATACGGGGGCGAGCAGTACTTC. The complete variable domain, with remaining parts taken from reference TRBV7-2 and TRBJ2-7, reads GAGVSQSPSNKVTEKGKDVELRCDPISGHTALYWYRQSLGQGLEFLIYFQGNSAPDKSGLPSDRFSAERTGGSVSTLTIQRTQQEDSAVYLCASSSYGGEQYFGPGTRLTVT.

J is TRBJ2-3 and V is TRBV11-2; 8 bases are a match to TRBD1. CDR1 and CDR2 from the germline V gene are SGHAT and FQNNGV. V lost 2 bases, J lost 6 bases, and 4 bases stayed unmatched. The CDR3 covers 14 residues. CDR3 sequence: CASSLSGGADTQYF. The CDR3 nucleotides read TGTGCCAGCAGCTTATCAGGGGGCGCGGATACGCAGTATTTT.

The chain joins TRBV28 to TRBJ1-5, with TRBD1 matching 9 bases. CDR3 length equals 15 residues. Germline assignment: CDR1 MDHEN and CDR2 SYDVKM. The ends lost 6 bases at V and 5 bases at J; junction bases unmatched: 8. CDR3 protein: CASRPQDRGHQPQHF. The CDR3 region has the DNA TGTGCCAGCAGGCCTCAGGACAGGGGACATCAGCCCCAGCATTTT.

The V call is TRBV5-1, the J call TRBJ2-4; TRBD1 might be the D (6 bases). V was pared by 4 bases and J by 0 bases, with 14 bases between. This CDR3 comprises 16 residues. Germline V lookup: CDR1 SGHRS, CDR2 YFSETQ. The CDR3 DNA is TGCGCCAGCAGCCCCCGGGACACCTTAGCCAAAAACATTCAGTACTTC. Encoded protein: CASSPRDTLAKNIQYF.

The rearrangement joins TRBV9 to TRBJ2-3, with D possibly being TRBD2 (7 bases). The CDR3 has 17 amino acids. The germline CDR1 and CDR2 sequences are SGDLS and YYNGEE. Deletions cut 0 bases from V and 1 base from J, with 15 bases between. CDR3 sequence: CASSVVGGGWGTDTQYF. CDR3 coding DNA: TGTGCCAGCAGCGTAGTCGGCGGGGGCTGGGGCACAGATACGCAGTATTTT.

This rearrangement joins TRBV5-1 to TRBJ2-1; TRBD2 matches at 9 bases. The CDR3 is made up of 18 amino acids. Looked up from germline, CDR1 is SGHRS and CDR2 is YFSETQ. With 2 bases clipped from V and 0 bases from J, the junction kept 9 bases outside the gene matches. This CDR3 reads CASSFPAGGPSSYNEQFF. Written as DNA, the CDR3 is TGCGCCAGCAGCTTTCCAGCGGGGGGACCGAGCTCCTACAATGAGCAGTTCTTC.

V usage is TRBV7-9 and J usage is TRBJ2-1; TRBD2 matches 10 bases. V gave up 6 bases and J gave up 5 bases; unmatched junction bases: 7. The CDR3 spans 15 residues. CDR1 is SEHNR and CDR2 is FQNEAQ in the germline V gene (reference sequence). The CDR3 DNA is TGTGCCAGCAGTTCTCCGGGACTAGCGCACAATGAGCAGTTCTTC. Translated, it gives CASSSPGLAHNEQFF.

V usage is TRBV28 and J usage is TRBJ2-3; TRBD2 aligns across 10 bases. Germline V gene data show CDR1 as MDHEN and CDR2 as SYDVKM. The V segment lost 6 bases and the J segment 4 bases; nucleotides outside the gene matches: 13. The CDR3 extends over 17 amino acids. The CDR3, as DNA: TGTGCCAGCAGCTCTCAGAGGAGCGGGGGGGCCGCAGATACGCAGTATTTT. Its protein is CASSSQRSGGAADTQYF.

The chain carries TRBV19 and TRBJ2-1, with D possibly being TRBD2 (6 bases). The CDR3 totals 15 residues. Germline values: CDR1 LNHDA, CDR2 SQIVND (reference sequence). Trimming removed 5 bases from V and 1 base from J, with 12 bases in between. The CDR3 DNA reads TGTGCCAGTAGTGCCCTAGCGATTTCCTACAATGAGCAGTTCTTC. As protein: CASSALAISYNEQFF.

This sequence joins TRBV6-1 and TRBJ2-1, with D perhaps matching TRBD1 (6 bases). Germline assignment: CDR1 MNHNS and CDR2 SASEGT. V was trimmed by 5 bases and J by 9 bases, leaving 14 bases between them. The CDR3 contains 13 residues. The CDR3 nucleotides read TGTGCCAGCAGTTCCACAGGGACGAGTGAGCAGTTCTTC. As protein: CASSSTGTSEQFF.

V gene TRBV18 combines with J gene TRBJ2-3, with 8 positions matching TRBD1. Unmatched junction bases numbered 5, after V lost 3 bases and J lost 3 bases. Germline V CDR1 and CDR2: KGHSH, LQKENI. The CDR3 consists of 15 residues. CDR3 sequence: CASSPLDRATDTQYF. In DNA, the CDR3 is TGTGCCAGCTCACCTTTGGACAGGGCGACAGATACGCAGTATTTT.

The chain is built from TRBV13 and TRBJ2-5; a possible D gene is TRBD2 (6 bases). There are 13 residues in the CDR3. The ends were cut back, 5 bases at V and 7 bases at J, with 14 bases in the middle. Germline V gene data show CDR1 as PRHDT and CDR2 as FYEKMQ (reference sequence). The DNA of the CDR3 is TGTGCCAGCAGCCAAGGAGGGTCCTGGACCCAGTACTTC. Protein sequence: CASSQGGSWTQYF.